The rows below give T cell receptor beta chains drawn from one sample of a study of blood T cell repertoires in COVID-19. Method: immunoSEQ multiplex PCR; TCRdb's copy keeps in-frame clones and lacks some. The top ten hold approximately 5% of the sample, which has roughly 69,000 clones, under 80% seen once. Material for sequencing was peripheral blood. These receptors came from a human donor in a cohort sampled during active COVID-19. CDR3s include the opening cysteine and the closing phenylalanine or tryptophan. D genes are given only for firm matches. A row's size may be missing; if present it is once, few, many or a size class.

DNA,CDR3,size,J,D,V
TGTGCCAGCAGCAAACTAAGCGGTGGCTACACCTTC,CASSKLSGGYTF,few,TRBJ1-2,.,TRBV21-1
TGTGCCAGCAGTTCAAGCCGACATATATCCTACGAGCAGTACTTC,CASSSSRHISYEQYF,.,TRBJ2-7,.,TRBV6-2/TRBV6-3
TGTGCCATCAGGGGAGCGGGGGAAACCTACGAGCAGTACTTC,CAIRGAGETYEQYF,.,TRBJ2-7,TRBD2,TRBV10-3
TGTGCCAGCAGGAGTAGCTCTGGAAACACCATATATTTT,CASRSSSGNTIYF,.,TRBJ1-3,.,TRBV27
TGTGCCAGCGGGGCGACAGGGTGGAACACCGGGGAGCTGTTTTTT,CASGATGWNTGELFF,.,TRBJ2-2,TRBD1,TRBV11-1
TGTGCCAGCAGCTCGGACAGCCCAGGGGAAAAACTGTTTTTT,CASSSDSPGEKLFF,.,TRBJ1-4,.,TRBV6-5
TGTGCCAGCAGTTACGGTGGACAGACGAACACCGGGGAGCTGTTTTTT,CASSYGGQTNTGELFF,.,TRBJ2-2,.,TRBV6-5
TGTGCCAGCAGCCACGCGGGACAGGGGGCAGATACGCAGTATTTT,CASSHAGQGADTQYF,.,TRBJ2-3,TRBD1,TRBV5-6
TGTGCCAGCCATGATAGACATGAAGCTTTCTTT,CASHDRHEAFF,.,TRBJ1-1,.,TRBV28
TGCGCCAGCAGCTTGGCCACCGACACCGGGAGTAATGAAAAACTGTTTTTT,CASSLATDTGSNEKLFF,.,TRBJ1-4,.,TRBV5-1
TGCGCCAGCAGCCTCGGGACAGCCTCTGGGGCCAACGTCCTGACTTTC,CASSLGTASGANVLTF,few,TRBJ2-6,TRBD1,TRBV4-1
TGCGCCAGCAGCCAACAGGGTTCCAATGGCTACACCTTC,CASSQQGSNGYTF,.,TRBJ1-2,.,TRBV5-1
TGTGCCAGCAGTTACAGTACACCAAATTCACCCCTCCACTTT,CASSYSTPNSPLHF,once,TRBJ1-6,.,TRBV6-5
TGTGCCAGCAGCGTAAATAGGGCAGGGAGGAATGAGCAGTTCTTC,CASSVNRAGRNEQFF,.,TRBJ2-1,.,TRBV9
TGTGCCAGCAGCCGGGGGCAGTCCTACAATGAGCAGTTCTTC,CASSRGQSYNEQFF,once,TRBJ2-1,.,TRBV6-2/TRBV6-3
TGTGCCAGCAGCAGGGACGGAGGGTACGAGCAGTACTTC,CASSRDGGYEQYF,.,TRBJ2-7,.,TRBV9
TGTGCCAGCAGTTACCCATCCCGGGGTAGCGTAACCTACGAGCAGTACTTC,CASSYPSRGSVTYEQYF,few,TRBJ2-7,.,TRBV6-2/TRBV6-3